This record covers a single T cell receptor (beta chain). What it binds is unknown. Germline CDR1 MNHEY, CDR2 SMNVEV (reference sequence). V was pared by 8 bases and J by 0 bases, with 10 bases of the junction left unmatched. The CDR3 spans 16 residues. This sample is part of a study of cytomegalovirus exposure and HLA in healthy donors. Study results and caveats: Specificity for CMV antigens was confirmed in vitro for a few of the CMV-associated chains. Many donors shared some public TCRs, even though most TCR sequences were rare.

Vbeta (60) and Jbeta (13) primers were used in the PCR. The data were produced by immunoSEQ multiplex PCR, yet TCRdb's version contains in-frame clones alone and is incomplete. The sample yields 100,000 to 150,000 clones, approximately 80% seen once. Specimen: PBMCs. The sequence was collected from a man aged 40-55 years in good health and CMV-seronegative. The chain uses TRBV27 and TRBJ1-1; 9 nucleotides align to TRBD1. CDR3 loop: CASSMGQGMVNTEAFF. CDR3 nucleotide sequence: TGTGCCAGCTCCATGGGACAGGGTATGGTGAACACTGAAGCTTTCTTT.